This TCR beta chain was observed in a study of vaccination and CD4 T cells after COVID-19. This CDR3 is 14 amino acids long. The germline V gene has CDR1 DFQATT and CDR2 SNEGSKA (reference sequence). V was pared by 1 base and J by 4 bases, with 13 bases between. Treatment meaning: approximately 9-day PBMC culture with coronavirus spike peptide pools or control peptides (ViraFEST assay). Each well held 2 million to 2.5 million PBMCs in IL-2 (around 9.7 IU/ml) medium with approximately 10 ug/ml peptide pools. This clonotype was picked up a small number of times. Its specificity is unknown. Cultured CD4+ T-cell DNA underwent Oncomine TCR Beta short-read sequencing. One entry per CDR3 protein, called by TCRdb with MiXCR from the PCR reads. The data show some 16,000 distinct CDR3 sequences, with roughly half seen just once and less than 15% held by the top ten.

The source material was CD4+ T cells from blood, cultured in vitro. This rearrangement joins TRBV20-1 to TRBJ2-5; TRBD2 is a possible D gene (6 bases). The receptor's source is a human donor who had recovered from COVID-19. CDR3 DNA: TGCAGTGCTAGAGTTGGGGAAGCGGGAGAGACCCAGTACTTC. Translating it yields CSARVGEAGETQYF.